In this sample, the clone carrying this T cell receptor beta chain turned up many times. What it binds is unknown. This entry comes from a study of human T cells and chemical hapten exposure. Study-wide results and limits: Those TCRs sitting above 1 in 1000 frequency stayed the same with DPC sensitization.

As to time point: pre-sensitization, week 0. The treatment here: therapeutic diphenylcyclopropenone sensitization with weekly scalp DPC. The germline V and J ends were trimmed by 5 bases and 2 bases, with 18 bases remaining between them. Germline CDR1 reads SGHTA; CDR2 reads FQGTGA. This CDR3 has 16 amino acids. One entry per CDR3 protein results from TCRdb running MiXCR on the RACE reads. The sample records tens of thousands of distinct CDR3 sequences, about 10% being singletons. The material was whole blood, obtained in connection with sensitization to the hapten diphenylcyclopropenone (DPC). The chain couples TRBV7-3 to TRBJ2-5; a weak D match, TRBD2 (6 bases). The TCR comes from a woman aged 45 to 65 with alopecia areata. Some clones in this sample may be carry-over from other donors' samples. DNA of the CDR3: TGTGCCAGCAGCCCCGCGGGATTAGGGGCTCAAGAGACCCAGTACTTC. Translated, it gives CASSPAGLGAQETQYF. Full variable domain (rest looked up from reference TRBV7-3 and TRBJ2-5): GAGVSQTPSNKVTEKGKYVELRCDPISGHTALYWYRQSLGQGPEFLIYFQGTGAADDSGLPNDRFFAVRPEGSVSTLKIQRTERGDSAVYLCASSPAGLGAQETQYFGPGTRLLVL.